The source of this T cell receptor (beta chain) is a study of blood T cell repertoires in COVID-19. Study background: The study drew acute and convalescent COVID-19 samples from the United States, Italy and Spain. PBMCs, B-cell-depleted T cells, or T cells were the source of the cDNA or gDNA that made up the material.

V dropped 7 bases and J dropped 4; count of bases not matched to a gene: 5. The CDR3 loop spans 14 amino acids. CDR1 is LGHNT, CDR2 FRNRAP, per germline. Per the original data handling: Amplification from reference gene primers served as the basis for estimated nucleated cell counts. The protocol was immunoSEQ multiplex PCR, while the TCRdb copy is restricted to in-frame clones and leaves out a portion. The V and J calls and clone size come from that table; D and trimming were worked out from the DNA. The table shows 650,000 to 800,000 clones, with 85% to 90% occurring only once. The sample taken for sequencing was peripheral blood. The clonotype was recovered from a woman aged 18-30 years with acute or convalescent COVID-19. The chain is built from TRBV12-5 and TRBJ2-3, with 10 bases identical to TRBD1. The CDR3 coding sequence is TGTGCTAGTGCTCGACAGGGGGCCTCAGATACGCAGTATTTT. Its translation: CASARQGASDTQYF.